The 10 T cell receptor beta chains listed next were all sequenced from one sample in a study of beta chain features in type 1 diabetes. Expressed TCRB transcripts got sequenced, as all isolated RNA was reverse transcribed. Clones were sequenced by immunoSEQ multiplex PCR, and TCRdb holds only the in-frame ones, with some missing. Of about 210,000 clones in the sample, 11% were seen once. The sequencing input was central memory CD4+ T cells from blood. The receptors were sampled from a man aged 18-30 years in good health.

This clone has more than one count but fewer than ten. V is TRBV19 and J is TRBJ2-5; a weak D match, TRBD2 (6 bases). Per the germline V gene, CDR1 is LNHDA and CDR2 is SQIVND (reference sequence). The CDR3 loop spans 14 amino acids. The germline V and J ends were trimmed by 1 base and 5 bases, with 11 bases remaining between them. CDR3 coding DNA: TGTGCCAGTAGTATAGTGGGGGGATGGGAGACCCAGTACTTC. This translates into CASSIVGGWETQYF. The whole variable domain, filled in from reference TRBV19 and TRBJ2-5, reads DGGITQSPKYLFRKEGQNVTLSCEQNLNHDAMYWYRQDPGQGLRLIYYSQIVNDFQKGDIAEGYSVSREKKESFPLTVTSAQKNPTAFYLCASSIVGGWETQYFGPGTRLLVL.

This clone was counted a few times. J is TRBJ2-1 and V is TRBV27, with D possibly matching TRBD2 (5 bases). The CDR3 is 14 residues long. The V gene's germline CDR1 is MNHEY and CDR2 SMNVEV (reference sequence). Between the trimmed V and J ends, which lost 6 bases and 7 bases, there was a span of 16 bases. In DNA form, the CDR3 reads TGTGCCAGCAGAACGGGGTGGGAAGGGAATGAGCAGTTCTTC. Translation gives CASRTGWEGNEQFF.

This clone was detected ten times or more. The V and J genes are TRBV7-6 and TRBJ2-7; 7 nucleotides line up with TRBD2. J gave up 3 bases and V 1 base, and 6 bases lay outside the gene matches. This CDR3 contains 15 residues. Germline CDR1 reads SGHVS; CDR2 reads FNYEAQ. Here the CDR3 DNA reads TGTGCCAGCAGCTTAGATCCTAGCGGCTTCTACGAGCAGTACTTC. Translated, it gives CASSLDPSGFYEQYF.

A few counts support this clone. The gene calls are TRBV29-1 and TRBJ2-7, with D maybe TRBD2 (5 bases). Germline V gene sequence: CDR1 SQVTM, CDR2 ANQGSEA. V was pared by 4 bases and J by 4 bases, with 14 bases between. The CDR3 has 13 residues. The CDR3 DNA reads TGCAGCGTTGCCCGGGGAAACCCTTACGAGCAGTACTTC. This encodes CSVARGNPYEQYF.

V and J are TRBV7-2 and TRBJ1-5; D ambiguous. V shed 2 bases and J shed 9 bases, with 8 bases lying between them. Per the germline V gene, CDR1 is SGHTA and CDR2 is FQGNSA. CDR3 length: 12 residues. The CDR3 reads CASSLYKGPQHF. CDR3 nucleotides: TGTGCCAGCAGCTTATACAAGGGGCCCCAGCATTTT.

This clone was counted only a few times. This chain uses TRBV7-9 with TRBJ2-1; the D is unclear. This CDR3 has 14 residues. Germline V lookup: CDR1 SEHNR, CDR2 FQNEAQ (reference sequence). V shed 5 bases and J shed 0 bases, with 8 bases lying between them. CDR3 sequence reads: CASSPGSSYNEQFF. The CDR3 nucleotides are TGTGCCAGCAGCCCCGGTAGCTCCTACAATGAGCAGTTCTTC.

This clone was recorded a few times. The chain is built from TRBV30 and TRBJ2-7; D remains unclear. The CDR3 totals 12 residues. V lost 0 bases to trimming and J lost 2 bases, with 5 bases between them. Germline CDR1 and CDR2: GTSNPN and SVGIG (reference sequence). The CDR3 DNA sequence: TGTGCCTGGAGTGTACGTCCCTACGAGCAGTACTTC. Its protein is CAWSVRPYEQYF. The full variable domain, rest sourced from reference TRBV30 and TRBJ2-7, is SQTIHQWPATLVQPVGSPLSLECTVEGTSNPNLYWYRQAAGRGLQLLFYSVGIGQISSEVPQNLSASRPQDRQFILSSKKLLLSDSGFYLCAWSVRPYEQYFGPGTRLTVT.

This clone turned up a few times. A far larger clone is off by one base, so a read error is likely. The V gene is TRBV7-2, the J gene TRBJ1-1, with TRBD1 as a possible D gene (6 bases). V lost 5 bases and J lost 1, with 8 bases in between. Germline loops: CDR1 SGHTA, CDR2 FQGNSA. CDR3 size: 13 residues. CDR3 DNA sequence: TGTGCCAGCAGCACGGACAGGAACACTGAAGCTTTCTTT. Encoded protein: CASSTDRNTEAFF.

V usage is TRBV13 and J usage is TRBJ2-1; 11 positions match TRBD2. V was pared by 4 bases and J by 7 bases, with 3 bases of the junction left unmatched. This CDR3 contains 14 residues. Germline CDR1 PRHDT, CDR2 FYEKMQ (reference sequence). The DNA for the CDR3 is TGTGCCAGCAGCTCCATAGCGGGAGGGAATGAGCAGTTCTTC. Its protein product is CASSSIAGGNEQFF.

The chain's CDR3 is CASSGTGRSGPDTQYF. In nucleotides, the CDR3 is TGTGCCAGCAGTGGAACAGGGCGCTCGGGCCCAGATACGCAGTATTTT. V and J are TRBV6-1 and TRBJ2-3; perhaps TRBD1 as D (6 bases). Trimming cost V 4 bases and J 4 bases, with 18 bases left between them. The germline gives CDR1 MNHNS, CDR2 SASEGT. The CDR3 runs to 16 residues.